Listed here is a single TCR beta chain. Using immunoSEQ multiplex PCR, the repertoire was profiled, and TCRdb retains in-frame clones only, with some absent. The table shows about 40,000 clones, with 80% to 90% occurring only once. These data belong to a study of T cell changes during pregnancy in multiple sclerosis. The sequences come from peripheral blood, collected in the first trimester of pregnancy. The sequence was obtained from a female donor in good health, enrolled as a control in a pregnancy study.

The chain's CDR3 is CASSFRESYEQYF. For the CDR3, the DNA is TGTGCCAGCAGCTTTAGGGAGTCCTACGAGCAGTACTTC. V is TRBV5-4 and J is TRBJ2-7; a weak D match, TRBD2 (5 bases). Between the trimmed V and J ends, which lost 2 bases and 1 base, there was a span of 7 bases. The V gene's germline CDR1 is SGHNT and CDR2 YYREEE (reference sequence). The CDR3 consists of 13 residues. Drawing the rest from reference TRBV5-4 and TRBJ2-7, the complete variable domain is ETGVTQSPTHLIKTRGQQVTLRCSSQSGHNTVSWYQQALGQGPQFIFQYYREEENGRGNFPPRFSGLQFPNYSSELNVNALELDDSALYLCASSFRESYEQYFGPGTRLTVT.